This T cell receptor (beta chain) was retrieved from a study of T cells after yellow fever vaccination. By 5'RACE template switching, TCR cDNA was produced, with a universal primer site and UMIs added in the process. Each CDR3 protein gets one entry after TCRdb re-called the 5' RACE reads with MiXCR. The sample consists of some 350,000 distinct CDR3 sequences, under 7.5% of them appearing once. Germline V gene lookup returns CDR1 GTSNPN and CDR2 SVGIG (reference sequence). The CDR3 length is 11 residues. V shed 0 bases, J shed 14 bases, and the junction held 3 bases outside the gene matches. The chain employs TRBV30 and TRBJ2-1; 8 bases map to TRBD2. The receptor's source is a man younger than 40 who received the YFV17D yellow fever vaccine. Source: PBMCs, taken 5 days after the yellow fever booster vaccination. Here the CDR3 reads CAWSVRGGEFF. The CDR3 DNA sequence: TGTGCCTGGAGTGTACGGGGGGGGGAGTTCTTC.